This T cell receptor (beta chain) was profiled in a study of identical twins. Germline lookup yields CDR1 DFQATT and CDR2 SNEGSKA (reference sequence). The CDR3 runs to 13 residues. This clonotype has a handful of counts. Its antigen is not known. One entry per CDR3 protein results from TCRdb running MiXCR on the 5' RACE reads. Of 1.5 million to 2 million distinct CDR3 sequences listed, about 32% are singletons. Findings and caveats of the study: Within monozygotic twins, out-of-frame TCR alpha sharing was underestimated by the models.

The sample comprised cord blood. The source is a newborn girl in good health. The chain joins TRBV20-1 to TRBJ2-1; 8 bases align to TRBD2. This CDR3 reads CNPSGSSYNEQFF. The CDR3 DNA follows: TGCAACCCAAGCGGGAGCTCCTACAATGAGCAGTTCTTC.